Sequencing of this TCR beta chain was carried out in a study of OX40 agonist ivuxolimab in advanced cancers. Study-wide context: It was ivuxolimab, an agonistic anti-OX40 (CD134) antibody, that patients were treated with.

Worth noting for this clone: The antigen remains unidentified.

Produced via immunoSEQ multiplex PCR; TCRdb's table is partial and in-frame only. The sample has over 65,000 clones, under 85% seen once. Study conclusions and caveats: Low clonal expansion, among the lowest seen, marked partial responders at 0.1-3.0 mg/kg. Expanded peripheral T cells had an undetermined antigen specificity.

The specimen comprised CD4+ or CD8+ T cells sorted from blood, sampled in a trial of the OX40 agonist ivuxolimab. This TCR derives from an adult with an advanced solid tumor such as melanoma, head and neck, liver or kidney cancer.

CDR3 in DNA: TGTGCCAGCAGTGACAGGGGAGGTTACTATGGCTACACCTTC. As protein: CASSDRGGYYGYTF. This chain joins TRBV6-1 and TRBJ1-2, with D possibly TRBD1 on 6 matching bases. Germline V gene lookup returns CDR1 MNHNS and CDR2 SASEGT. Trimming stripped 3 bases from V and 3 bases from J, with 11 bases between. CDR3 length: 14 amino acids.